This T cell receptor beta chain was sequenced in a study of blood T cell repertoires in COVID-19. The wider study: T cells, B-cell-depleted T cells, or PBMCs supplied cDNA or gDNA.

CDR3 length: 16 residues. CDR1 ENHRY and CDR2 SYGVKD come from the germline V gene. V lost 5 bases and J lost 0; bases outside the gene matches: 7. In the source study's methods: By means of reference gene primer amplification, nucleated cell counts were estimated. Only in-frame clones appear in the TCRdb table, and some are missing; sequencing was by immunoSEQ multiplex PCR. That table supplies the V and J calls and clone size; D and trimming were determined from the DNA. Of approximately 120,000 clones in the sample, around nine tenths are singletons; the top ten hold 0.95% to 1.5%. Sample: peripheral blood. The origin of this receptor is a woman of 80 years or more with acute or convalescent COVID-19. The chain combines TRBV10-3 with TRBJ1-3; 7 bases agree with TRBD1. The CDR3 nucleotides read TGTGCCATCAGTAAGGACAGGCCTAGCTCTGGAAACACCATATATTTT. This sequence encodes CAISKDRPSSGNTIYF.